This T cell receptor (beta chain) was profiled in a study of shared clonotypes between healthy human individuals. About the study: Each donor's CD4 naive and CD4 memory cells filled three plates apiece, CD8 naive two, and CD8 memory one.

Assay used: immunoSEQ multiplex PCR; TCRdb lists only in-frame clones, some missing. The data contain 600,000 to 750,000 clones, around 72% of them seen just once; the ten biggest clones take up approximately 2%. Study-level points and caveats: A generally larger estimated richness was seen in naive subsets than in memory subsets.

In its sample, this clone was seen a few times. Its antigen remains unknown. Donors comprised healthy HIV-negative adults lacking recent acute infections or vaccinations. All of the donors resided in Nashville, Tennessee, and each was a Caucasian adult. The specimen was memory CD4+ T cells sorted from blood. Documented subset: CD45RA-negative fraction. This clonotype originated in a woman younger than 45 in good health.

Here the CDR3 reads CASSDSPEAFF. DNA of the CDR3: TGTGCCAGCAGTGACAGCCCTGAAGCTTTCTTT. The chain joins TRBV2 to TRBJ1-1; D call uncertain. The CDR3 totals 11 residues. Germline CDR1 reads SNHLY; CDR2 reads FYNNEI. V lost 3 bases and J 6 bases, leaving 5 bases between the germline ends.